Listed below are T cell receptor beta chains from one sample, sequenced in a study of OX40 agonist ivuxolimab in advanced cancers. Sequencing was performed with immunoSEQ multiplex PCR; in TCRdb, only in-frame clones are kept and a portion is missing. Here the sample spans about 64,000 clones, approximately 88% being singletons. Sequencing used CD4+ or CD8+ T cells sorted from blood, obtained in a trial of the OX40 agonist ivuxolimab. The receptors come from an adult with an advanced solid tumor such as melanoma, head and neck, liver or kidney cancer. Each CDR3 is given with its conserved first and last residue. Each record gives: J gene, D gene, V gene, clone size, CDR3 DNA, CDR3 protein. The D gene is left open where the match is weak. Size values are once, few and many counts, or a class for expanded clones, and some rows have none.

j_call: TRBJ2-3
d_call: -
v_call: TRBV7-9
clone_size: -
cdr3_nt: TGTGCCAGCAGCTTAGTAACAGGAACAGATACGCAGTATTTT
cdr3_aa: CASSLVTGTDTQYF

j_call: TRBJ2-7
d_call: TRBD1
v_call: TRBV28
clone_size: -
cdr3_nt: TGTGCCAGCAGTTTACTTATACCGGGACAGGACGACTTC
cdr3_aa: CASSLLIPGQDDF

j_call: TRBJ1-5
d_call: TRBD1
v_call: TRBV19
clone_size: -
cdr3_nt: TGTGCCAGTAGTATAGAAGGGGGCGGCAATCAGCCCCAGCATTTT
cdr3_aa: CASSIEGGGNQPQHF

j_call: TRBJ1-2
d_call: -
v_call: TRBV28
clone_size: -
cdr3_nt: TGTGCCAGCAGTTTACTCCGGGGAGGCTATGGCTACACCTTC
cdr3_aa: CASSLLRGGYGYTF

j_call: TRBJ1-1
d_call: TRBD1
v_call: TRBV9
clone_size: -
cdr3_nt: TGTGCCAGCAGCGGTAAACAGGGGTGGAACACTGAAGCTTTCTTT
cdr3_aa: CASSGKQGWNTEAFF

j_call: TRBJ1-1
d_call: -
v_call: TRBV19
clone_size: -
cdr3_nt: TGTGCCAGTAGTATGGATTCAGGGATGGGGCGCACTGAAGCTTTCTTT
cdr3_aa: CASSMDSGMGRTEAFF

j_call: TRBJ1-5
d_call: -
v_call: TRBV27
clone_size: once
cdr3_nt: TGTGCCAGCAGCCGGGGAGGGGGTAGCAATCAGCCCCAGCATTTT
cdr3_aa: CASSRGGGSNQPQHF

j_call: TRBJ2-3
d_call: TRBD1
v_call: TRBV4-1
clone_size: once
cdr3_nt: TGCGCCAGCAGCCAAGAAGGGGCAGGGGGCGCCGCAGATACGCAGTATTTT
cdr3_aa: CASSQEGAGGAADTQYF

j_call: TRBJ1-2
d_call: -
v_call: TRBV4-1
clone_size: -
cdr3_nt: TGCGCCAGCAGCTGGGCGGAGGGGGATGATAACTATGGCTACACCTTC
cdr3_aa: CASSWAEGDDNYGYTF

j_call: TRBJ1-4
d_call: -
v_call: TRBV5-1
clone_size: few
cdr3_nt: TGCGCCAGCAGCCCTACGAGGAGGTACGATGAAAAACTGTTTTTT
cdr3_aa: CASSPTRRYDEKLFF

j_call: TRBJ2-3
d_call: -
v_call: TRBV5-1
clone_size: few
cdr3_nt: TGCGCCAGCTCTTCAGGGAGCACAGATACGCAGTATTTT
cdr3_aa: CASSSGSTDTQYF

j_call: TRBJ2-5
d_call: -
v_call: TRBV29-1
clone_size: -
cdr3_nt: TGCAGCGTTGGGCCCAGGGCCCAAGAGACCCAGTACTTC
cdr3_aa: CSVGPRAQETQYF

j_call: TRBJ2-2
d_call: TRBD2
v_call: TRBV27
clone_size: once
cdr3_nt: TGTGCCAGCAGAGGTACAGGGGTTTCGACTAGCGGGTTCTTAACCGGGGAGCTGTTTTTT
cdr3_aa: CASRGTGVSTSGFLTGELFF